This record covers a single T cell receptor (beta chain). Its cognate antigen is unknown. These data originate in a study of T cell responses to AZD1222 COVID-19 vaccine. Broader study findings: Among AZD1222 vaccinees, only five or six were seropositive at baseline.

This table comes from immunoSEQ multiplex PCR, and its TCRdb copy is limited to in-frame clones, with some not included. The sample comprises about 130,000 clones, 80% to 90% of which are singletons, and about a fifth rests with the top ten. The V gene's germline CDR1 is SGHDN and CDR2 FVKESK. The CDR3 has 14 residues. V lost 4 bases and J lost 0, with 9 bases in between. The chain uses TRBV14 and TRBJ1-1; D remains ambiguous. This specimen was peripheral blood, taken on day 0 of AZD1222 vaccination. The source is an adult in good health. The CDR3 reads CASSRAEMNTEAFF. CDR3 bases: TGTGCCAGCAGCCGGGCCGAGATGAACACTGAAGCTTTCTTT. Full variable domain (remainder filled in from reference TRBV14 and TRBJ1-1): EAGVTQFPSHSVIEKGQTVTLRCDPISGHDNLYWYRRVMGKEIKFLLHFVKESKQDESGMPNNRFLAERTGGTYSTLKVQPAELEDSGVYFCASSRAEMNTEAFFGQGTRLTVV.